This T cell receptor (beta chain) is drawn from a study of post-analysis software for immune sequencing data. Looking at the study overall: The study covered relapsing-remitting, secondary progressive and progressive-relapsing courses of multiple sclerosis.

Germline V CDR1 and CDR2: MNHNS, SASEGT. The germline V and J ends were trimmed by 5 bases and 2 bases, with 15 bases remaining between them. CDR3 length equals 15 residues. TCR beta cDNA libraries included unique molecular identifiers. Each CDR3 protein is one row after TCRdb ran MiXCR on the PCR reads. The data hold a few hundred thousand distinct CDR3 sequences, with around a third observed a single time. As regards this clonotype: Its antigen remains unknown.

Study-level findings and limits: When the samples were clustered directly with F measure, those that had been prepared in the same batch showed strong co-clustering. Comparison of patients with controls showed five TRBV segments more frequent in patients, TRBV5-6, TRBV5-1 and TRBV20-1 among them. Multiple sclerosis patients showed significantly lower normalized Chao1 diversity than controls did.

The chain couples TRBV6-1 to TRBJ2-5; TRBD1 might be the D (5 bases). Sequenced material: blood. The sequence derives from a girl aged 2-17 years with multiple sclerosis. CDR3 bases: TGTGCCAGCAGTACTACGGATCAGGGACAAGAGACCCAGTACTTC. It codes for CASSTTDQGQETQYF.